This T cell receptor beta chain was recorded in a study of blood T cell repertoires in COVID-19. Study details: From T cells, B-cell-depleted T cells, or PBMCs came the material, which was cDNA or gDNA.

This CDR3 has 13 amino acids. Looked up from germline, CDR1 is MNHEY and CDR2 is SVGAGI. V was shortened by 2 bases and J by 6 bases, with 10 bases between the two germline ends. Individuals aged about 18 to 89 years were recruited from about two dozen US areas. The assay was immunoSEQ multiplex PCR, and TCRdb's table has in-frame clones only and misses some. The table has about 130,000 clones, around 73% seen once. The sample consisted of PBMCs or T cells enriched from blood (not recorded which). This TCR came from a woman aged 50 to 60 who had recovered from COVID-19. V gene TRBV6-5 combines with J gene TRBJ1-2; D gene uncertain. CDR3 loop: CASSYGTADGYTF. As DNA, the CDR3 is TGTGCCAGCAGTTACGGCACCGCCGATGGCTACACCTTC.